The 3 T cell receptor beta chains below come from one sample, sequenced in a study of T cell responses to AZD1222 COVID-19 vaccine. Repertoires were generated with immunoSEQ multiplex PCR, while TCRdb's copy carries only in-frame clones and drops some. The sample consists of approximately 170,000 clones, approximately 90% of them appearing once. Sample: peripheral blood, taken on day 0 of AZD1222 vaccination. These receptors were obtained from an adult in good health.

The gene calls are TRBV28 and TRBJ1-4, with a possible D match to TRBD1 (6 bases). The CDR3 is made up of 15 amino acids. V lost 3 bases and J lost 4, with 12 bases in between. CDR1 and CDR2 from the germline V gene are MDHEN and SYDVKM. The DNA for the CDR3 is TGTGCCAGCAGTTTGGGGGGGCGGTTTAATGAAAAACTGTTTTTT. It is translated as CASSLGGRFNEKLFF.

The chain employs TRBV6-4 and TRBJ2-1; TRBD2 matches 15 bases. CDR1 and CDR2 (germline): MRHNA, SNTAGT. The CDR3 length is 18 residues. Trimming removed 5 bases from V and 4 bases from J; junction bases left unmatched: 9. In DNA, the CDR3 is TGTGCCAGCAGTATTGGGACTAGCGGGAGGAGGGGATACAATGAGCAGTTCTTC. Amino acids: CASSIGTSGRRGYNEQFF.

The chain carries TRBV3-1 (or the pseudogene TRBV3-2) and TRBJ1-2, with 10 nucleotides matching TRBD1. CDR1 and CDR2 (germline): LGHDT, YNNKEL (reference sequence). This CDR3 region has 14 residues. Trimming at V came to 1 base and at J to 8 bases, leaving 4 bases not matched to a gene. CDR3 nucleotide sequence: TGTGCCAGCAGCCAAGCTTCGACAGGGGGCGGCTACACCTTC. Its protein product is CASSQASTGGGYTF.